This TCR beta chain was observed in a study of long-term antiretroviral therapy in people with HIV. This was the immunoSEQ v3.0 assay at survey level. The assay was immunoSEQ multiplex PCR, and TCRdb's table has in-frame clones only and misses some. The sample has just under 40,000 clones, approximately 86% seen once; the top ten hold roughly 3.6%. This clone appeared a single time. The CDR3 runs to 18 residues. The V gene's germline CDR1 is SGHTA and CDR2 FQGTGA. Trimming removed 2 bases from V and 5 bases from J; junction bases left unmatched: 14. The sample consisted of unsorted PBMCs, taken just before starting antiretroviral therapy. The clonotype originates from a woman aged 18-30 years with HIV. The chain has TRBV7-3 and TRBJ2-3; TRBD2 matches 9 bases. CDR3 protein: CASSLGRMVAGAEDTQYF. In nucleotides, the CDR3 is TGTGCCAGCAGCTTAGGCCGTATGGTAGCGGGAGCTGAAGATACGCAGTATTTT.